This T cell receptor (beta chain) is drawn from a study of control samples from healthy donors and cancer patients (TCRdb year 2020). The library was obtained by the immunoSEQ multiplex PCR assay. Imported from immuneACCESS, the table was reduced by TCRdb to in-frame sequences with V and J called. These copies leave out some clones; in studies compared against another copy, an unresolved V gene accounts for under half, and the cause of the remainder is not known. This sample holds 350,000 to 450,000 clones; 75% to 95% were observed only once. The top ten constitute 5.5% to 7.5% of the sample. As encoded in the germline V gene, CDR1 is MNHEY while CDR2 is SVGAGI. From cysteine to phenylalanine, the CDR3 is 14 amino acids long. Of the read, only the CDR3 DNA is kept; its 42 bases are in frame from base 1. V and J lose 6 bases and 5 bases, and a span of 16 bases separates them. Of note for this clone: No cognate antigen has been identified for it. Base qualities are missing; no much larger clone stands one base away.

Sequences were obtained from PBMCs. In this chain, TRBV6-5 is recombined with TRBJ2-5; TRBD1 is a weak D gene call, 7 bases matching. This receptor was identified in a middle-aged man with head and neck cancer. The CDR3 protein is CASRDWDSGETQYF. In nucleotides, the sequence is TGTGCCAGCAGAGACTGGGACAGCGGGGAGACCCAGTACTTC.